The present entry profiles one TCR beta chain with its context. Antigen: not known. Researchers ran the PCR with 60 Vbeta and 13 Jbeta primers. Original analysis: Per a later analysis, the number of unique TCR beta chains was some 80 million, of which 9 million to 14 million were shared. Sequenced by immunoSEQ multiplex PCR; TCRdb stores in-frame clones only, minus some. The DNA was the basis for D and trimming; V, J and clone size are from that table. The profile shows approximately 210,000 clones, 75% to 90% of them singletons. The sample comes from a study of cytomegalovirus exposure and HLA in healthy donors. At the level of the study: The early release's HLA-typed donors yielded roughly 85 million unique TCRs. Genotyping of more than 300 donors showed that 70% to 90% belonged to the Caucasian-associated ancestry cluster. Whole-study results and caveats: Analyses of presence/absence relied on an assumption of roughly uniform sequencing depth across donors.

The CDR3 is made up of 13 amino acids. V shed 9 bases and J shed 3 bases, with 14 bases lying between them. Germline V gene data show CDR1 as MDHEN and CDR2 as SYDVKM. The specimen sequenced was PBMCs. This chain joins TRBV28 and TRBJ1-2; D possibly corresponds to TRBD1 (5 bases). The TCR originated in a man in his thirties or forties in good health and CMV-seronegative. The CDR3 nucleotides are TGTGCCAGTGGGGCCGGCTCCTACTATGGCTACACCTTC. It is translated as CASGAGSYYGYTF.